This T cell receptor beta chain derives from a study of metastatic and nonmetastatic thyroid tumors. On the study more broadly: Where malignant and benign thyroid patients were concerned, repertoires were compared across blood and tumor or nodule tissue.

V lost 3 bases, J lost 1 base, and 4 bases lay in between. CDR1 and CDR2 from the germline V gene are SNHLY and FYNNEI. The CDR3 has 13 residues. There are many counts of this clone. Its target is unknown. Study-level results: In blood and tumor, TCR beta diversity was reportedly significantly higher in malignant thyroid tumors than in benign nodules.

Per the original methods: The study's classifier, a distant-metastasis tool for papillary thyroid cancer, was built using CDR3 differences across clinicopathological groups. TCRdb redid the clone calls on the PCR reads using MiXCR. TCRdb's processing, not the study's, gives the V and J calls here. The sample holds around 36,000 clones; approximately 30% are singletons and the top ten take about 7.2%. All patients were untreated before thyroid surgery. The source material was blood. The sequence was collected from a female donor with papillary thyroid cancer or a benign thyroid nodule (not recorded which). Some clones in this sample may be carry-over from other donors' samples. The V gene is TRBV2, the J gene TRBJ2-1, with unresolved D. The CDR3: CASSDGSYNEQFF. The CDR3 bases are TGTGCCAGCAGTGACGGGTCCTACAATGAGCAGTTCTTC.